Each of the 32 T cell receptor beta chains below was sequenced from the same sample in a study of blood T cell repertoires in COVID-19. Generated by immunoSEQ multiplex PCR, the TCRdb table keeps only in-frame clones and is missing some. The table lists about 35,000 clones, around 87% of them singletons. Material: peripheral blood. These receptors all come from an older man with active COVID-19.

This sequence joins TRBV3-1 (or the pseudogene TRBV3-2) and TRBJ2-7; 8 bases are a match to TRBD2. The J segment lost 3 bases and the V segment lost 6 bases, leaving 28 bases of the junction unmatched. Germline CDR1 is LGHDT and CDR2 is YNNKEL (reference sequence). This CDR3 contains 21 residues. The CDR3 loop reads CASSLDRTVVLAGRGLYEQYF. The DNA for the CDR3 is TGTGCCAGCAGTTTGGACCGGACAGTTGTTCTAGCGGGCCGGGGCCTCTACGAGCAGTACTTC.

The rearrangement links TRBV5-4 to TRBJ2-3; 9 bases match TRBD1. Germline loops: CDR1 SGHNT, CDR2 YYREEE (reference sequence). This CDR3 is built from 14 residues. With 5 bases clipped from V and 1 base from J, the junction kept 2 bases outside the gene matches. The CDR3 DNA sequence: TGTGCCAGCAGTAGGGACAGGGGCACAGATACGCAGTATTTT. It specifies CASSRDRGTDTQYF.

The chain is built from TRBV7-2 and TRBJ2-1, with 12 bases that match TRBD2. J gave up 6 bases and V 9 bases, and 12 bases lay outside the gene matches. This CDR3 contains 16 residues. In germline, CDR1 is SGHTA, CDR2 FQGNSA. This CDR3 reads CARRTSGNWNCNEQFF. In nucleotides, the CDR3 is TGTGCCAGACGGACTAGCGGGAACTGGAACTGCAATGAGCAGTTCTTC.

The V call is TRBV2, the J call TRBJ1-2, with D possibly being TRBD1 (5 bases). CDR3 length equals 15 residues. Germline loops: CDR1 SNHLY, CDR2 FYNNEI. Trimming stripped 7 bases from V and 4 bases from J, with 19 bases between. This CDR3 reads CASKTAQALIYGYTF. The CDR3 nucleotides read TGTGCCAGCAAGACCGCACAGGCGTTGATCTATGGCTACACCTTC.

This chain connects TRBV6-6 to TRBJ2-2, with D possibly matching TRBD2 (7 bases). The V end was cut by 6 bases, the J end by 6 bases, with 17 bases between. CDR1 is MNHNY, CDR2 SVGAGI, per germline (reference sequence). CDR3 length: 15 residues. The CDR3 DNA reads TGTGCCAGCAGCCGTAGCGGAGGGGGGGCCGGGGAGCTGTTTTTT. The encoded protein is CASSRSGGGAGELFF.

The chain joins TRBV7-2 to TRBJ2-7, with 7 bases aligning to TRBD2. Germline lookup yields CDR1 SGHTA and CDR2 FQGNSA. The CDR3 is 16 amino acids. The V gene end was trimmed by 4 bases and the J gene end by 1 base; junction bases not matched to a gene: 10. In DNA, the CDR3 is TGTGCCAGCAGCTCCCCTAGCGGACGAACTTCCTACGAGCAGTACTTC. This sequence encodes CASSSPSGRTSYEQYF.

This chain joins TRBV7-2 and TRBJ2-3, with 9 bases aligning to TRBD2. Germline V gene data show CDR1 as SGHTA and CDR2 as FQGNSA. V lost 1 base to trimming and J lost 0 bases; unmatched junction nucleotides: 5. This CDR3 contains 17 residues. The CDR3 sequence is CASSLVGTSGSTDTQYF. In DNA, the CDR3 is TGTGCCAGCAGCTTAGTAGGAACTAGCGGGAGCACAGATACGCAGTATTTT.

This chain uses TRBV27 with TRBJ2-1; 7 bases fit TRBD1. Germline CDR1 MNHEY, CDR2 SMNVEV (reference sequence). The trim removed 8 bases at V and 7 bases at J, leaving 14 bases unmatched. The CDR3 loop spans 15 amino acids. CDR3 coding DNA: TGTGCCAGCCAGAAGGGGACAGCGGCAGTTAATGAGCAGTTCTTC. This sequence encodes CASQKGTAAVNEQFF.

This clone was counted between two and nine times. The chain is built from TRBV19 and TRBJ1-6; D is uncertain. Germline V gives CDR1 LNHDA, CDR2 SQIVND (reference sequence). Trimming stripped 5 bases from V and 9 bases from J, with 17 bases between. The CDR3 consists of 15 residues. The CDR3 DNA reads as TGTGCCAGTAGTGCCCCAAGAGGGTCGAGTTCACCCCTCCACTTT. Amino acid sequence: CASSAPRGSSSPLHF.

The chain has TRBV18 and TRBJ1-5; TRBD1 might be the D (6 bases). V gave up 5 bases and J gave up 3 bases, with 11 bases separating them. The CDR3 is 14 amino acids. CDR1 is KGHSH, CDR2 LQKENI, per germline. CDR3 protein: CASSEQGANQPQHF. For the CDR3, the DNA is TGTGCCAGCTCAGAACAGGGCGCCAATCAGCCCCAGCATTTT.

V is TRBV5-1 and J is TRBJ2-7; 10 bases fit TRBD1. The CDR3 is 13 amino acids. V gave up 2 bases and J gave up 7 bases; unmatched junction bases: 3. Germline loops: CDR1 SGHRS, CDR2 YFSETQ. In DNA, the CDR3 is TGCGCCAGCAGCTTTAGGGACAGGGGAGAGCAGTACTTC. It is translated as CASSFRDRGEQYF.

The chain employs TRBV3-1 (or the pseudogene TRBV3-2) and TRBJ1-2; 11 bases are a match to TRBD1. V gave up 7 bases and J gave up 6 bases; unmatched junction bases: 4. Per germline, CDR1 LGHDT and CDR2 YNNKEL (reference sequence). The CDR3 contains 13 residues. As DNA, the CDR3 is TGTGCCAGCACGGACAGGGGGCGAGATGGCTACACCTTC. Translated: CASTDRGRDGYTF.

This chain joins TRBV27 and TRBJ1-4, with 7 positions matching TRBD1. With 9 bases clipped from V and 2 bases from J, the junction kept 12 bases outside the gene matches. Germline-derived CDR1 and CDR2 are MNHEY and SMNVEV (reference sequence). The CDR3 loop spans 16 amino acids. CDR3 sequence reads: CASKTGRGLTNEKLFF. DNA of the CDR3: TGTGCCAGTAAGACAGGGCGAGGCTTGACTAATGAAAAACTGTTTTTT.

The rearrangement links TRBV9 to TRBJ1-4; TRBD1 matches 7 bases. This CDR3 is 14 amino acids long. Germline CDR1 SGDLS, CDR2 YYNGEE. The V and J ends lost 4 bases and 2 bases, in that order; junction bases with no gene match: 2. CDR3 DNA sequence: TGTGCCAGCAGCCAGGGACAGACTAATGAAAAACTGTTTTTT. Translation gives CASSQGQTNEKLFF.

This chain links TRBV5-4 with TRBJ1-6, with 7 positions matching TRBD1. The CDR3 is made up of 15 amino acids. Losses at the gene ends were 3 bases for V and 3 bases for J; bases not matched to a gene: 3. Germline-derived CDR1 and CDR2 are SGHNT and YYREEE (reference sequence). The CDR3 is CASSSGGNYNSPLHF. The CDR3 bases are TGTGCCAGCAGCTCAGGGGGAAACTATAATTCACCCCTCCACTTT.

The CDR3 DNA is TGCAGCGTGCGACAGGGGCCGACCTACGAGCAGTACTTC. It encodes CSVRQGPTYEQYF. The chain joins TRBV29-1 to TRBJ2-7, with TRBD1 matching over 8 bases. Germline V CDR1 and CDR2: SQVTM, ANQGSEA. V gave up 6 bases and J gave up 2 bases; unmatched junction bases: 6. The CDR3 totals 13 residues.

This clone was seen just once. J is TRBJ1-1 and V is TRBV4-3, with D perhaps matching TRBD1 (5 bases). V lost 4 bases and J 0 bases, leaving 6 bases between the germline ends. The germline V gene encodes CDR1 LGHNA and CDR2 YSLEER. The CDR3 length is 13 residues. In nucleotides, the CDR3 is TGCGCCAGCAGCCTACAGGTGAACACTGAAGCTTTCTTT. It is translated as CASSLQVNTEAFF.

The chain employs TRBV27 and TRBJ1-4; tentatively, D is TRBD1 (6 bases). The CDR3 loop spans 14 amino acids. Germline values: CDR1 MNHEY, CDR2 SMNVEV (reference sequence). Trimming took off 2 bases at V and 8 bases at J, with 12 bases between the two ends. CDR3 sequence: CASSLHRVREKLFF. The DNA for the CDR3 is TGTGCCAGCAGTTTACACAGGGTTCGGGAAAAACTGTTTTTT.

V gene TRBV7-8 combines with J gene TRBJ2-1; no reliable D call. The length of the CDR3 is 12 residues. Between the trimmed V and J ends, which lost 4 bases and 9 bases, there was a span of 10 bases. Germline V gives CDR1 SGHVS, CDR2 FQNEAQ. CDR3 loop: CASSSPPGEQFF. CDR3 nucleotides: TGTGCCAGCAGCTCCCCCCCGGGTGAGCAGTTCTTC. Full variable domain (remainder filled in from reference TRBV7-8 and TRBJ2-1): GAGVSQSPRYKVAKRGQDVALRCDPISGHVSLFWYQQALGQGPEFLTYFQNEAQLDKSGLPSDRFFAERPEGSVSTLKIQRTQQEDSAVYLCASSSPPGEQFFGPGTRLTVL.

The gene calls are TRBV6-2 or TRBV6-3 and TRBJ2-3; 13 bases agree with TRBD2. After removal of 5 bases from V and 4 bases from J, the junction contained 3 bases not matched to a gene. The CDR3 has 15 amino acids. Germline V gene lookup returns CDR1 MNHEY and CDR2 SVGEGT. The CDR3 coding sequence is TGTGCCAGCAGTCTTGGACTAGCGGGAGCAGATACGCAGTATTTT. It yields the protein CASSLGLAGADTQYF.

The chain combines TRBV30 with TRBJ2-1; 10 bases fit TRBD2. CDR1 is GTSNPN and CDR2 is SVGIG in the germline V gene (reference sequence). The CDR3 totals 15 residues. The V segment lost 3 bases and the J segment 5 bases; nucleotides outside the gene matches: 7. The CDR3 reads CAWSGVSGRNNEQFF. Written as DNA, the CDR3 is TGTGCCTGGAGCGGGGTTAGCGGGAGGAACAATGAGCAGTTCTTC.

The CDR3 DNA follows: TGCAGTGCTGCAGGGGGCGGGGAGCTGTTTTTT. As protein: CSAAGGGELFF. The chain couples TRBV20-1 to TRBJ2-2; 7 nucleotides match TRBD1. Germline V gene sequence: CDR1 DFQATT, CDR2 SNEGSKA (reference sequence). CDR3 length equals 11 residues. With V trimmed by 5 bases and J by 7 bases, 1 base remained unmatched.

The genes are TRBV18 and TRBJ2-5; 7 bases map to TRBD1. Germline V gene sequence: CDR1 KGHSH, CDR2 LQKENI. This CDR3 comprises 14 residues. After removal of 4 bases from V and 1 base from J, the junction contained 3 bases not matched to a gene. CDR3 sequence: CASSQNRGQETQYF. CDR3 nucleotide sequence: TGTGCCAGCTCACAAAACAGGGGCCAAGAGACCCAGTACTTC.

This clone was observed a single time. CDR3 residues: CASSTLAGGPNEQFF. CDR3 sequence (DNA): TGTGCCAGCAGCACACTAGCGGGAGGGCCCAATGAGCAGTTCTTC. The V and J genes are TRBV7-2 and TRBJ2-1; 13 bases match TRBD2. There are 15 residues in the CDR3. The J segment lost 6 bases and the V segment lost 5 bases, leaving 4 bases of the junction unmatched. Germline CDR1 and CDR2: SGHTA and FQGNSA.

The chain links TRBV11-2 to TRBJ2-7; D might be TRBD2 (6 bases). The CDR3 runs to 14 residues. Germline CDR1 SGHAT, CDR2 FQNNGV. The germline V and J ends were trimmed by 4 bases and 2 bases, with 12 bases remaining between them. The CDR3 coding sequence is TGTGCCAGCAGCTATACTAGCCCGACCTACGAGCAGTACTTC. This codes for CASSYTSPTYEQYF.

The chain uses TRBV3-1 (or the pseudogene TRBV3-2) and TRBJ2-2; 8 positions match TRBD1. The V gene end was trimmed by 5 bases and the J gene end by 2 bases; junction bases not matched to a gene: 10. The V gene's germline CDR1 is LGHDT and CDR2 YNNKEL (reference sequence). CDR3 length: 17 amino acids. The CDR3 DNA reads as TGTGCCAGCAGCTTGCGGACAGGGCGGTATAACACCGGGGAGCTGTTTTTT. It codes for CASSLRTGRYNTGELFF.

This CDR3 is CASRLGGGWDTQYF. The CDR3 DNA reads as TGTGCCAGCAGGTTGGGCGGGGGTTGGGATACGCAGTATTTT. V usage is TRBV27 and J usage is TRBJ2-3; 7 nucleotides agree with TRBD2. With 6 bases clipped from V and 6 bases from J, the junction kept 9 bases outside the gene matches. The CDR3 covers 14 residues. CDR1 MNHEY and CDR2 SMNVEV come from the germline V gene (reference sequence).

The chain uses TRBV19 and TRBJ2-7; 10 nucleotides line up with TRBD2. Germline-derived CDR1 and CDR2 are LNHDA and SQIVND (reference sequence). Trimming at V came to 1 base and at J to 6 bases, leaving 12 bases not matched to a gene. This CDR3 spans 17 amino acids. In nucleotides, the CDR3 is TGTGCCAGTAGTATAGGCGGGGGCCTAGCGGGAGTCTCCGAGCAGTACTTC. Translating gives CASSIGGGLAGVSEQYF.

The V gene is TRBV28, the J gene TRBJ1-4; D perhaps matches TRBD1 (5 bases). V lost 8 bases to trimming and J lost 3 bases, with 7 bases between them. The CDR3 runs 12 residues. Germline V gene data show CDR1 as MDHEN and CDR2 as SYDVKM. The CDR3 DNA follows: TGTGCCAGCGACAGATCTAATGAAAAACTGTTTTTT. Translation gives CASDRSNEKLFF.

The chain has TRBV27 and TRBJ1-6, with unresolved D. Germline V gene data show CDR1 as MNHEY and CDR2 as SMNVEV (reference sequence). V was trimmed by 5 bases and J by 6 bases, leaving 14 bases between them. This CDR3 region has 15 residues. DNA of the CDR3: TGTGCCAGCAGTCCGGAGGAGGGAGCTAATTCACCCCTCCACTTT. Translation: CASSPEEGANSPLHF.

This CDR3 is CASSYIRGNVHEQYF. Here the CDR3 DNA reads TGTGCCAGCAGTTATATCAGGGGGAACGTCCACGAGCAGTACTTC. The chain couples TRBV6-6 to TRBJ2-7, with TRBD1 identical over 7 bases. The junction had 10 bases not matched to a gene; V was cut back by 3 bases and J by 5 bases. The CDR3 is 15 amino acids. Germline V gene sequence: CDR1 MNHNY, CDR2 SVGAGI (reference sequence).

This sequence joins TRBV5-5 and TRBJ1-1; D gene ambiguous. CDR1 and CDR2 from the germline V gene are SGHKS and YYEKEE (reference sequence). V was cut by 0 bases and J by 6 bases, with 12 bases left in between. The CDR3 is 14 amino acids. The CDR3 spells CASSLEHTTSEAFF. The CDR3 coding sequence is TGTGCCAGCAGCTTGGAACACACTACTTCTGAAGCTTTCTTT. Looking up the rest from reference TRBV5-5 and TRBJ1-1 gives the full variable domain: DAGVTQSPTHLIKTRGQQVTLRCSPISGHKSVSWYQQVLGQGPQFIFQYYEKEERGRGNFPDRFSARQFPNYSSELNVNALLLGDSALYLCASSLEHTTSEAFFGQGTRLTVV.